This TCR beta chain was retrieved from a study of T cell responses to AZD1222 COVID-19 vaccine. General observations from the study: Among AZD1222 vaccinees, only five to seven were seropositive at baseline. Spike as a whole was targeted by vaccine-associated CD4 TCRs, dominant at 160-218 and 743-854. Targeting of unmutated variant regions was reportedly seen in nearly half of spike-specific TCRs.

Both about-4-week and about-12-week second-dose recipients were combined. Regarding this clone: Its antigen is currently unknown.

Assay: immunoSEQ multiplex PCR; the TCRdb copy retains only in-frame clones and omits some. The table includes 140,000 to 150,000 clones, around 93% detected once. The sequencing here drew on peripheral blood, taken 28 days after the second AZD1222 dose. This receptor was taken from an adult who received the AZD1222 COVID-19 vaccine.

The CDR3 reads CSVETTGTYNEQFF. The DNA of the CDR3 is TGCAGCGTTGAAACTACGGGCACCTACAATGAGCAGTTCTTC. The V and J genes are TRBV29-1 and TRBJ2-1; D gene unclear. Trimming removed 2 bases at V and 2 bases at J, with 10 bases between. Germline CDR1 and CDR2: SQVTM and ANQGSEA. The CDR3 runs to 14 residues.